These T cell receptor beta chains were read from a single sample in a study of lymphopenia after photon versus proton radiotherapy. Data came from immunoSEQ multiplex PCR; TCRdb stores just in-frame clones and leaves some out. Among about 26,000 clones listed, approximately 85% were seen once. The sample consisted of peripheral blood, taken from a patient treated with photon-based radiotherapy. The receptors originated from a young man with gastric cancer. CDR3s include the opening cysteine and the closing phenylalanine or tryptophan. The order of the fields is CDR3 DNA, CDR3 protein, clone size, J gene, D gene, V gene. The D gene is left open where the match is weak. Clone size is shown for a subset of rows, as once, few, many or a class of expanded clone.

CDR3 DNA: TGTGCCAGCAGCGAACCCACCCAAAATTCACCCCTCCACTTT; CDR3 protein: CASSEPTQNSPLHF; clone size: -; J gene: TRBJ1-6; D gene: -; V gene: TRBV7-9
CDR3 DNA: TGTGCCAGCACTAACACAGGCCCCTATGGCTACACCTTC; CDR3 protein: CASTNTGPYGYTF; clone size: -; J gene: TRBJ1-2; D gene: -; V gene: TRBV2
CDR3 DNA: TGTGCCAGCAGTGAGCCTAGCGCCTTGGAGACCCAGTACTTC; CDR3 protein: CASSEPSALETQYF; clone size: -; J gene: TRBJ2-5; D gene: -; V gene: TRBV2
CDR3 DNA: TGTGCCAGCAGCCCGGGCCGGGGCGGGAGAGGGAACACCGGGGAGCTGTTTTTT; CDR3 protein: CASSPGRGGRGNTGELFF; clone size: once; J gene: TRBJ2-2; D gene: TRBD2; V gene: TRBV28
CDR3 DNA: TGCGCCAGCAGCTCGCCGCCTCGACCGGGCCTAACCGTATACGAGCAGTACTTC; CDR3 protein: CASSSPPRPGLTVYEQYF; clone size: -; J gene: TRBJ2-7; D gene: -; V gene: TRBV5-1
CDR3 DNA: TGTGCCAGCAGCCGCTACCTACGACAGGCCTTCGATGAGCAGTTCTTC; CDR3 protein: CASSRYLRQAFDEQFF; clone size: -; J gene: TRBJ2-1; D gene: -; V gene: TRBV7-9
CDR3 DNA: TGCGCCAGCAGCTTGGGATCAGCCGATAATTCACCCCTCCACTTT; CDR3 protein: CASSLGSADNSPLHF; clone size: once; J gene: TRBJ1-6; D gene: -; V gene: TRBV5-1
CDR3 DNA: TGTGCCAGCAGTTCCCAGGACGGTTACACTGAAGCTTTCTTT; CDR3 protein: CASSSQDGYTEAFF; clone size: once; J gene: TRBJ1-1; D gene: -; V gene: TRBV6-4
CDR3 DNA: TGTGCCAGCAGCCCCGGACAGTTGAACACCGGGGAGCTGTTTTTT; CDR3 protein: CASSPGQLNTGELFF; clone size: -; J gene: TRBJ2-2; D gene: -; V gene: TRBV7-2
CDR3 DNA: TGTGCCAGCAAGGCGGAAATCGGTACGCAGTATTTT; CDR3 protein: CASKAEIGTQYF; clone size: -; J gene: TRBJ2-3; D gene: -; V gene: TRBV6-5
CDR3 DNA: TGTGCCACCAGCAGAGACCGGACAGGATACGAGCAGTACTTC; CDR3 protein: CATSRDRTGYEQYF; clone size: -; J gene: TRBJ2-7; D gene: TRBD1; V gene: TRBV15
CDR3 DNA: TGTGCCAGTAACCCACAGGGGCGGGGTGGCTACACCTTC; CDR3 protein: CASNPQGRGGYTF; clone size: -; J gene: TRBJ1-2; D gene: TRBD1; V gene: TRBV19
CDR3 DNA: TGTGCCAGCAGTTCACCCTCTCGAGAGACCCAGTACTTC; CDR3 protein: CASSSPSRETQYF; clone size: -; J gene: TRBJ2-5; D gene: -; V gene: TRBV6-6
CDR3 DNA: TGTGCCTGGAGGTGGCAGGGGAATCAGCCCCAGCATTTT; CDR3 protein: CAWRWQGNQPQHF; clone size: few; J gene: TRBJ1-5; D gene: -; V gene: TRBV30
CDR3 DNA: TGTGCCAGCAGTTACACGTTACTACCCTACGAGCAGTACTTC; CDR3 protein: CASSYTLLPYEQYF; clone size: once; J gene: TRBJ2-7; D gene: -; V gene: TRBV28
CDR3 DNA: TGTGCCAGCAGTTTAGCGGGAGGGTCGATCGGGCAGTACTTC; CDR3 protein: CASSLAGGSIGQYF; clone size: -; J gene: TRBJ2-7; D gene: TRBD2; V gene: TRBV28
CDR3 DNA: TGCAGCGGGACAATGAACACTGAAGCTTTCTTT; CDR3 protein: CSGTMNTEAFF; clone size: -; J gene: TRBJ1-1; D gene: -; V gene: TRBV29-1
CDR3 DNA: TGTGCCAGCAGTGAATTTCCAACCGGGGATGGCTACACCTTC; CDR3 protein: CASSEFPTGDGYTF; clone size: -; J gene: TRBJ1-2; D gene: -; V gene: TRBV25-1
CDR3 DNA: TGTGCCAGCAGCTCCCGGACAGCCGAGCAGTACTTC; CDR3 protein: CASSSRTAEQYF; clone size: -; J gene: TRBJ2-7; D gene: -; V gene: TRBV11-2
CDR3 DNA: TGTGCCAGCAGCAAAGTGGGACAGCCGGATGGCTACACCTTC; CDR3 protein: CASSKVGQPDGYTF; clone size: once; J gene: TRBJ1-2; D gene: -; V gene: TRBV21-1
CDR3 DNA: TGTGCCAGTAGTATAGTCACTGAAGCTTTCTTT; CDR3 protein: CASSIVTEAFF; clone size: -; J gene: TRBJ1-1; D gene: -; V gene: TRBV19
CDR3 DNA: TGTGCCAGCAGCTGGGATTTAAGCTCCTACAATGAGCAGTTCTTC; CDR3 protein: CASSWDLSSYNEQFF; clone size: once; J gene: TRBJ2-1; D gene: -; V gene: TRBV11-2
CDR3 DNA: TGTGCCAGCAGCCAATCGGGACAGTTCACAGATACGCAGTATTTT; CDR3 protein: CASSQSGQFTDTQYF; clone size: -; J gene: TRBJ2-3; D gene: TRBD1; V gene: TRBV2
CDR3 DNA: TGTGCCAGCAGCCTAACAGGGTTGCTTTCACCCCTCCACTTT; CDR3 protein: CASSLTGLLSPLHF; clone size: few; J gene: TRBJ1-6; D gene: -; V gene: TRBV6-5
CDR3 DNA: TGTGCCAGCAGCCTACTGGTCAGGCAACAAGAGACCCAGTACTTC; CDR3 protein: CASSLLVRQQETQYF; clone size: -; J gene: TRBJ2-5; D gene: -; V gene: TRBV16
CDR3 DNA: TGTGCCAGTAGTTTAGAGGCAGGGACGAAGACCCAGTACTTC; CDR3 protein: CASSLEAGTKTQYF; clone size: once; J gene: TRBJ2-5; D gene: -; V gene: TRBV19
CDR3 DNA: TGTGCCAGCAGTGATTTAGGGGACGATGACACCTTC; CDR3 protein: CASSDLGDDDTF; clone size: -; J gene: TRBJ1-2; D gene: -; V gene: TRBV2
CDR3 DNA: TGTGCCATCAGCGCCGTAGTTTCCTATGGCTACACCTTC; CDR3 protein: CAISAVVSYGYTF; clone size: -; J gene: TRBJ1-2; D gene: -; V gene: TRBV6-5
CDR3 DNA: TGTGCCAGCAGTATTAGGACAGCTAACACTGAAGCTTTCTTT; CDR3 protein: CASSIRTANTEAFF; clone size: -; J gene: TRBJ1-1; D gene: -; V gene: TRBV6-5
CDR3 DNA: TGTGCCAGCAGAACGGGGGATTCACCCCTCCACTTT; CDR3 protein: CASRTGDSPLHF; clone size: -; J gene: TRBJ1-6; D gene: -; V gene: TRBV5-4
CDR3 DNA: TGCGCCAGCAGCCGGAAACAGGGGGCGCGGGGCACTGAAGCTTTCTTT; CDR3 protein: CASSRKQGARGTEAFF; clone size: -; J gene: TRBJ1-1; D gene: TRBD1; V gene: TRBV4-1
CDR3 DNA: TGTGCCACCGCGGGCGGGTTCGGCACCGGGGAGCTGTTTTTT; CDR3 protein: CATAGGFGTGELFF; clone size: -; J gene: TRBJ2-2; D gene: -; V gene: TRBV6-6
CDR3 DNA: TGTGCCAGTAGTATTGGAGCGGGAGGGCCTATCAATGAGCAGTTCTTC; CDR3 protein: CASSIGAGGPINEQFF; clone size: -; J gene: TRBJ2-1; D gene: TRBD2; V gene: TRBV19
CDR3 DNA: TGTGCCAGCAGCTCCCTAGAAAATACGCAGTATTTT; CDR3 protein: CASSSLENTQYF; clone size: -; J gene: TRBJ2-3; D gene: -; V gene: TRBV11-2
CDR3 DNA: TGTGCCAGCAGCTTAGAGGACAGGGAGACCCAGTACTTC; CDR3 protein: CASSLEDRETQYF; clone size: once; J gene: TRBJ2-5; D gene: TRBD1; V gene: TRBV11-2
CDR3 DNA: TGCGCCAGCAGCCAAGCTAGCGCTTACACCGGGGAGCTGTTTTTT; CDR3 protein: CASSQASAYTGELFF; clone size: -; J gene: TRBJ2-2; D gene: -; V gene: TRBV4-3
CDR3 DNA: TGTGCCAGCAGCCAAGAGGGGACAGATACGCAGTATTTT; CDR3 protein: CASSQEGTDTQYF; clone size: -; J gene: TRBJ2-3; D gene: -; V gene: TRBV14
CDR3 DNA: TGTGCCAGTACCCCCGACAGGGAAGTCAATCAGCCCCAGCATTTT; CDR3 protein: CASTPDREVNQPQHF; clone size: -; J gene: TRBJ1-5; D gene: TRBD1; V gene: TRBV19
CDR3 DNA: TGTGCCAGCAGCTTAGGACCACAGGGGGCAGTAAACACCATATATTTT; CDR3 protein: CASSLGPQGAVNTIYF; clone size: -; J gene: TRBJ1-3; D gene: TRBD1; V gene: TRBV2
CDR3 DNA: TGTGCCAGCAGCCAAGATCGGAAGCGGGAGGGCACAGATACGCAGTATTTT; CDR3 protein: CASSQDRKREGTDTQYF; clone size: -; J gene: TRBJ2-3; D gene: TRBD2; V gene: TRBV4-2
CDR3 DNA: TGTGCCAGCAGCCCCGGGACAGGGCCCACTGAAGCTTTCTTT; CDR3 protein: CASSPGTGPTEAFF; clone size: -; J gene: TRBJ1-1; D gene: TRBD1; V gene: TRBV6-5
CDR3 DNA: TGTGCAAGTCGCTTAGGTGTTAGGGGTTTGAATGAGCAGTTCTTC; CDR3 protein: CASRLGVRGLNEQFF; clone size: once; J gene: TRBJ2-1; D gene: -; V gene: TRBV12-2
CDR3 DNA: TGTGCCAGCAGTTTAGCGGGGATGAACACTGAAGCTTTCTTT; CDR3 protein: CASSLAGMNTEAFF; clone size: -; J gene: TRBJ1-1; D gene: -; V gene: TRBV28
CDR3 DNA: TGCAGTGCTACCCGATACAATGAGCAGTTCTTC; CDR3 protein: CSATRYNEQFF; clone size: -; J gene: TRBJ2-1; D gene: -; V gene: TRBV20-1
CDR3 DNA: TGCGCCAGCAGTGAGTCTAGTCCATCGGGGCGTCCGTATGGCTACACCTTC; CDR3 protein: CASSESSPSGRPYGYTF; clone size: -; J gene: TRBJ1-2; D gene: -; V gene: TRBV10-2